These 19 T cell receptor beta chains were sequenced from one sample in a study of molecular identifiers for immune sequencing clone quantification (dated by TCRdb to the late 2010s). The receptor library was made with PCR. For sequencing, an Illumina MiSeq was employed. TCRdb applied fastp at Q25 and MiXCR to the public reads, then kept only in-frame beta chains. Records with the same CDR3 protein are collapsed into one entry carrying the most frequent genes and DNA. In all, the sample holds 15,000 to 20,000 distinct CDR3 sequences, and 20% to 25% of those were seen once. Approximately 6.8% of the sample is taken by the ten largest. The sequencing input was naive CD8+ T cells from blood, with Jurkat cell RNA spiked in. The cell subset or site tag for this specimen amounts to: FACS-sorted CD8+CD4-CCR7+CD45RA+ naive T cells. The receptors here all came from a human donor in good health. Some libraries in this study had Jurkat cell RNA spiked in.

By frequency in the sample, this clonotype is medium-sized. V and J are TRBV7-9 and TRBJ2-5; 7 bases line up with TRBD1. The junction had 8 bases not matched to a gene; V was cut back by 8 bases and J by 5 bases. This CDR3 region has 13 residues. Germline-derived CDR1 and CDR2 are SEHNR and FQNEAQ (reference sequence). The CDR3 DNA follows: TGTGCCAGCTCTCGGGACAGCTGGGAGACCCAGTACTTC. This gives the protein CASSRDSWETQYF.

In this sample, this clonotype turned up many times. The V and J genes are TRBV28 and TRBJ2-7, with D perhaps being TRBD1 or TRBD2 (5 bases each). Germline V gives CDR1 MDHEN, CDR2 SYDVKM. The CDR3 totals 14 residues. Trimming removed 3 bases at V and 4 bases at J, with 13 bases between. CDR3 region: CASSFGGVGYEQYF. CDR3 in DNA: TGTGCCAGCAGTTTTGGGGGAGTAGGTTACGAGCAGTACTTC.

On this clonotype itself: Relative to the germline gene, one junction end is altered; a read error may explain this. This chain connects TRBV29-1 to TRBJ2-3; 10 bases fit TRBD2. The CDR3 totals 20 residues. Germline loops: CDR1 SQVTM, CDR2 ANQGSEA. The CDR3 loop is CSDEPGGAPTSGSSTDTQYF. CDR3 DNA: TGCAGCGATGAACCAGGGGGCGCACCGACTAGCGGGTCTAGCACAGATACGCAGTATTTT.

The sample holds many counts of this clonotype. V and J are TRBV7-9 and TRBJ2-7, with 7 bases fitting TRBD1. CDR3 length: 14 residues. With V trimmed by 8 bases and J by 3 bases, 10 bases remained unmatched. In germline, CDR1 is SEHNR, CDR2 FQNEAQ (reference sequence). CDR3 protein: CASFGQGGIYEQYF. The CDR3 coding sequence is TGTGCCAGCTTCGGTCAAGGGGGCATCTACGAGCAGTACTTC.

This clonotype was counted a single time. The CDR3 nucleotides are TGTGCCAGCAGTGAATCACTAGCAGGCATTCAGTACTTC. This gives the protein CASSESLAGIQYF. The chain recombines TRBV2 with TRBJ2-4, with a tentative D call TRBD2 (6 bases). The CDR3 has 13 amino acids. Trimming cost V 2 bases and J 9 bases, with 11 bases left between them. Germline loops: CDR1 SNHLY, CDR2 FYNNEI.

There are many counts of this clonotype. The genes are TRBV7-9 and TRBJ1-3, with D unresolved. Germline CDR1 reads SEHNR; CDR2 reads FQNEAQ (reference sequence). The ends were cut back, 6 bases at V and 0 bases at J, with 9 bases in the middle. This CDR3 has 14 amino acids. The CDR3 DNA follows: TGTGCCAGCAGGGAAGGTCGCTCTGGAAACACCATATATTTT. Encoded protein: CASREGRSGNTIYF.

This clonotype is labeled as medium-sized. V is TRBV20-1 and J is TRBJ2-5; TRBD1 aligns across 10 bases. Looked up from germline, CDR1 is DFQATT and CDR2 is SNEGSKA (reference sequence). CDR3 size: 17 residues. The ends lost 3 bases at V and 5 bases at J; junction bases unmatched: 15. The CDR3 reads CSASKRSGQGYGETQYF. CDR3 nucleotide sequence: TGCAGTGCTAGCAAACGTTCGGGACAGGGGTATGGGGAGACCCAGTACTTC.

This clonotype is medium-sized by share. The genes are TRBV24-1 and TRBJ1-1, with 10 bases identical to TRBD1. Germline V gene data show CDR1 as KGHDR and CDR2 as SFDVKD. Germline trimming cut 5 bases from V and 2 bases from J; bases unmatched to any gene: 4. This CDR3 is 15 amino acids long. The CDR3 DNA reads TGTGCCACCAGTGGGGACAGGGGACCTAACACTGAAGCTTTCTTT. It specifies CATSGDRGPNTEAFF.

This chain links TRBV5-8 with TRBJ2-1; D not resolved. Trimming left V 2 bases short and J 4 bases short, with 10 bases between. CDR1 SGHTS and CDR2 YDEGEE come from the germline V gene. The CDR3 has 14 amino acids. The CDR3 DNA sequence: TGTGCCAGCAGCTTTTTAGAAGGATACAATGAGCAGTTCTTC. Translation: CASSFLEGYNEQFF.

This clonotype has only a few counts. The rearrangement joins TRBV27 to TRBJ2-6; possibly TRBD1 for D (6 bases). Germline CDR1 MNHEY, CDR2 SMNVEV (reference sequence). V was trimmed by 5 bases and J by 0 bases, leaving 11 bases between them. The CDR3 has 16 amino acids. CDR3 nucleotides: TGTGCCAGCAGTCCCCGACAGGTCTCTGGGGCCAACGTCCTGACTTTC. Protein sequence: CASSPRQVSGANVLTF.

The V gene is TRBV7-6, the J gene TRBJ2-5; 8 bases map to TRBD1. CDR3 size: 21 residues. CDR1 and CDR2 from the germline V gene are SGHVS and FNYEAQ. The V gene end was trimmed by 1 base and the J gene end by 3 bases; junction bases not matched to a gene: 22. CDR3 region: CASSLERWLAGGAREKETQYF. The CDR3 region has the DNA TGTGCCAGCAGCTTAGAGCGGTGGTTGGCAGGGGGCGCTCGGGAAAAAGAGACCCAGTACTTC.

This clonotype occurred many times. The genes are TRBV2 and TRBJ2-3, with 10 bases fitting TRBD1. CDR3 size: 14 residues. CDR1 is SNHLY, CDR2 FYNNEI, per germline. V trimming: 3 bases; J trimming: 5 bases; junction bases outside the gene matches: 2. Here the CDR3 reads CASSDGQGEDTQYF. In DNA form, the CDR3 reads TGTGCCAGCAGTGATGGACAGGGGGAAGATACGCAGTATTTT.

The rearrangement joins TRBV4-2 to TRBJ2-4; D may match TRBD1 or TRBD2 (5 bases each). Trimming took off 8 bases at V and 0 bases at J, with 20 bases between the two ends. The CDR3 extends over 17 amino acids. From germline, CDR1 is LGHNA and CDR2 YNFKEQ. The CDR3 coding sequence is TGTGCCAGCGGCGACCGGGGCTCAGGACTAGCCAAAAACATTCAGTACTTC. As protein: CASGDRGSGLAKNIQYF.

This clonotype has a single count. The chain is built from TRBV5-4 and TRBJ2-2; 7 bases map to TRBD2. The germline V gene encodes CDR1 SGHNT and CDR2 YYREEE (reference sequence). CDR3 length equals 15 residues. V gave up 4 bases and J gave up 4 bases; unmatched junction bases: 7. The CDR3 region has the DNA TGTGCCAGCAGCCCGGGACTAACCTTCACCGGGGAGCTGTTTTTT. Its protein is CASSPGLTFTGELFF.

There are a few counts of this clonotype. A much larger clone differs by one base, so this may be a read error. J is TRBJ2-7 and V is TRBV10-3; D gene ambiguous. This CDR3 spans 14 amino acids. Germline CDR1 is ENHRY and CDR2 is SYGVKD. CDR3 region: CAVSDEASPGEQYF. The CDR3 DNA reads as TGTGCCGTCAGTGATGAGGCATCCCCGGGCGAGCAGTACTTC.

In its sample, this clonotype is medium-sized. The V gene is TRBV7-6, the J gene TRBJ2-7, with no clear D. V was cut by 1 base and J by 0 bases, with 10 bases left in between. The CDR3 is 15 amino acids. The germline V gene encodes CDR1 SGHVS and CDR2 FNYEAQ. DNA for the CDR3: TGTGCCAGCAGCTTAGAATTCGCACCCTCCTACGAGCAGTACTTC. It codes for CASSLEFAPSYEQYF. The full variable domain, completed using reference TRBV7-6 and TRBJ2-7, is GAGVSQSPRYKVTKRGQDVALRCDPISGHVSLYWYRQALGQGPEFLTYFNYEAQQDKSGLPNDRFSAERPEGSISTLTIQRTEQRDSAMYRCASSLEFAPSYEQYFGPGTRLTVT.

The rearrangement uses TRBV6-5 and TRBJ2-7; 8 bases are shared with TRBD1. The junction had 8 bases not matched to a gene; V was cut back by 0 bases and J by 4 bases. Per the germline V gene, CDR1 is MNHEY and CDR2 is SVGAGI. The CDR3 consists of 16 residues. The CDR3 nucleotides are TGTGCCAGCAGTTACTCGTCCCCAGGGGGCGTTTACGAGCAGTACTTC. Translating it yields CASSYSSPGGVYEQYF.

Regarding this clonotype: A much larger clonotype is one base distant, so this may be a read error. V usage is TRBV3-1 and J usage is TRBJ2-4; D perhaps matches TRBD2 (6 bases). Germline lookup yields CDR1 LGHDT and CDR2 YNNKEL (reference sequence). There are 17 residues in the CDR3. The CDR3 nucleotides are TGTGCCAGCAGCCTACTAGCAGGGCGCCTAGCCAAAAACATTCGGTACTTC. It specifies CASSLLAGRLAKNIRYF.

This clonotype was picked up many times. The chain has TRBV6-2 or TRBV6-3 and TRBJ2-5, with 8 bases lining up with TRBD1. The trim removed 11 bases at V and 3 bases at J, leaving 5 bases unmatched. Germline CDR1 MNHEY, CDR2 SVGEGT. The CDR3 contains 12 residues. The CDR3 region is CAGTTGEETQYF. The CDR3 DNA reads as TGTGCCGGAACGACAGGGGAAGAGACCCAGTACTTC.